These 11 T cell receptor beta chains came from one sample sequenced in a study of blood T cell repertoires in COVID-19. Generated by immunoSEQ multiplex PCR, the TCRdb table keeps only in-frame clones and is missing some. The sample lists some 140,000 clones, about 80% occurring once. Sequencing input: PBMCs or T cells enriched from blood (not recorded which). The receptors here all came from a man in his forties with acute COVID-19.

The gene calls are TRBV6-5 and TRBJ2-7; D perhaps matches TRBD2 (5 bases). V lost 3 bases, J lost 0 bases, and 9 bases lay in between. CDR1 and CDR2 (germline): MNHEY, SVGAGI. The CDR3 covers 14 residues. The CDR3 loop reads CASSYAGGSYEQYF. CDR3 DNA: TGTGCCAGCAGTTATGCGGGTGGCTCCTACGAGCAGTACTTC.

The V gene is TRBV29-1, the J gene TRBJ2-7; weak D call: TRBD2 (5 bases). The germline V gene encodes CDR1 SQVTM and CDR2 ANQGSEA. The CDR3 has 13 amino acids. V was trimmed by 7 bases and J by 6 bases, leaving 19 bases between them. DNA of the CDR3: TGCAGCGCCAAGACTACCCTCTCGGGCGAGCAGTACTTC. It yields the protein CSAKTTLSGEQYF.

This clone has only one observation. The chain employs TRBV7-9 and TRBJ1-1; weak D call: TRBD1 (5 bases). Germline V lookup: CDR1 SEHNR, CDR2 FQNEAQ (reference sequence). Trimming shortened V by 5 bases and J by 0 bases, and 10 bases separated the two germline ends. This CDR3 contains 14 residues. DNA of the CDR3: TGTGCCAGCAGCGCACAGGTCATGAACACTGAAGCTTTCTTT. It is translated as CASSAQVMNTEAFF.

The rearrangement links TRBV4-1 to TRBJ2-7, with a tentative D call TRBD1 (5 bases). V lost 1 base, J lost 3 bases, and 16 bases lay in between. CDR3 length equals 16 residues. The germline V gene has CDR1 MGHRA and CDR2 YSYEKL. CDR3 nucleotide sequence: TGCGCCAGCAGCCAAGTTCTGTCCCTGGGGCTCTACGAGCAGTACTTC. Its translation is CASSQVLSLGLYEQYF.

The chain has TRBV27 and TRBJ2-3, with 10 positions matching TRBD2. V gave up 4 bases and J gave up 6 bases; unmatched junction bases: 7. The germline gives CDR1 MNHEY, CDR2 SMNVEV (reference sequence). The CDR3 consists of 15 residues. CDR3 amino acids: CASSWTSGARDTQYF. In DNA form, the CDR3 reads TGTGCCAGCAGTTGGACTAGCGGAGCCAGGGATACGCAGTATTTT.

This chain connects TRBV7-3 to TRBJ2-1, with 7 bases identical to TRBD2. Germline loops: CDR1 SGHTA, CDR2 FQGTGA. This CDR3 has 14 residues. After removal of 3 bases from V and 8 bases from J, the junction contained 7 bases not matched to a gene. DNA of the CDR3: TGTGCCAGCAGCTTGGCGGGAGCGATAGATGAGCAGTTCTTC. As protein: CASSLAGAIDEQFF.

The chain carries TRBV9 and TRBJ1-4; D ambiguous. CDR3 length equals 14 residues. The V gene lost 7 bases and the J gene lost 7 bases, with 17 bases spanning the gap. Per germline, CDR1 SGDLS and CDR2 YYNGEE. DNA for the CDR3: TGTGCCAGCGCGCCTTCGCCCAGCGGTGAAAAACTGTTTTTT. This encodes CASAPSPSGEKLFF.

The gene calls are TRBV14 and TRBJ1-3; 8 nucleotides align to TRBD1. The CDR3 extends over 16 amino acids. Germline CDR1 is SGHDN and CDR2 is FVKESK. J was trimmed by 3 bases and V by 3 bases; bases with no gene match: 7. CDR3 coding DNA: TGTGCCAGCAGCCACGACAGGGGATGGTTTGGAAACACCATATATTTT. This sequence encodes CASSHDRGWFGNTIYF.

The chain couples TRBV24-1 to TRBJ2-7; 10 bases match TRBD1. Trimming took 3 bases from V and 6 from J; bases not matched to a gene: 7. Germline V gene lookup returns CDR1 KGHDR and CDR2 SFDVKD. The length of the CDR3 is 15 residues. CDR3 region: CATSDTRDRGGEQYF. CDR3 nucleotide sequence: TGTGCCACCAGTGATACCCGGGACAGGGGAGGCGAGCAGTACTTC.

The V and J genes are TRBV28 and TRBJ2-1, with TRBD2 matching 8 bases. This CDR3 spans 15 amino acids. Trimming took 7 bases from V and 10 from J; bases not matched to a gene: 15. The germline V gene encodes CDR1 MDHEN and CDR2 SYDVKM. The DNA of the CDR3 is TGTGCCAGCATCACGCCGGGACTAGGGGCAAGAGAGCAGTTCTTC. It codes for CASITPGLGAREQFF.

CDR3 region: CASSPPGGNNYGYTF. The CDR3 DNA follows: TGTGCCAGCAGTCCTCCGGGGGGCAATAACTATGGCTACACCTTC. The gene calls are TRBV28 and TRBJ1-2, with D perhaps matching TRBD1 (6 bases). The CDR3 spans 15 residues. The V and J ends lost 5 bases and 1 base respectively, with 14 bases between them. In germline, CDR1 is MDHEN, CDR2 SYDVKM.